This TCR beta chain was identified in a study of metastatic and nonmetastatic thyroid tumors. TCRdb called clones again from the PCR reads with MiXCR. This sample yields under 35,000 clones, of which about 25% are seen a single time; 9.2% belongs to the top ten. The CDR3 extends over 16 amino acids. V was shortened by 4 bases and J by 5 bases, with 18 bases between the two germline ends. Germline V gene sequence: CDR1 SGDLS, CDR2 YYNGEE. Before thyroid surgery, none of the patients had received any treatment. The chain links TRBV9 to TRBJ2-2; a possible D gene is TRBD2 (6 bases). Material: blood. The source is a female donor with papillary thyroid cancer or a benign thyroid nodule (not recorded which). Some clones in this sample may be carry-over from other donors' samples. CDR3 residues: CASSPRVQGGTGELFF. In DNA form, the CDR3 reads TGTGCCAGCAGCCCCAGGGTTCAGGGAGGAACCGGGGAGCTGTTTTTT.